This is a list of T cell receptor beta chains from one sample in a study of T cells in Graves' hyperthyroidism and ophthalmopathy. TCRdb independently ran MiXCR on the multiplex PCR reads; one entry per CDR3 protein. The sample yields 550,000 to 700,000 distinct CDR3 sequences, roughly 46% seen once. Material for sequencing was peripheral blood or thyroid tissue (not recorded which). The receptors were sampled from an adult woman with Graves' disease, either hyperthyroidism or ophthalmopathy (not recorded which). The CDR3 runs from the conserved cysteine through the conserved F or W. The order of the fields is D gene, V gene, CDR3 length, J gene, clone size, CDR3 DNA, CDR3 protein. The D gene is left open where the match is weak. A row's size may be missing; if present it is once, few, many or a size class.

.	TRBV7-2	17	TRBJ1-4	.	TGTGCCAGCAGCCAGAACATGGGCAGGGGTAGGGGGGAAAAGCTGTTTTTT	CASSQNMGRGRGEKLFF
.	TRBV20-1	13	TRBJ1-5	many	TGCAGTGTCCTCTATGGTACAAATCAGCCCCAGCATTTT	CSVLYGTNQPQHF
.	TRBV2	17	TRBJ1-2	many	TGTGCCAGCAGCCCGGGACACCTGACGGCAGCTAACTATGGCTACACCTTC	CASSPGHLTAANYGYTF
TRBD2	TRBV7-9	14	TRBJ2-5	.	TGTGCCAGCAGCTCCTTAGCGGGAACGGAGACCCAGTACTTC	CASSSLAGTETQYF
.	TRBV5-1	14	TRBJ2-7	many	TGCGCCAGCAGCCCGGGGACCGAACCCTACGAGCAGTACTTC	CASSPGTEPYEQYF
.	TRBV19	13	TRBJ2-7	.	TGTGCCAGTAGTATGTCATTTAGCTACGAGCAGTACTTC	CASSMSFSYEQYF
.	TRBV25-1	16	TRBJ1-1	.	TGTGCCAGCACTCCCGCGGCAGGGGTGGGGAACACTGAAGCTTTCTTT	CASTPAAGVGNTEAFF
TRBD1	TRBV19	16	TRBJ2-6	once	TGTGCCACCAAGGACAGGGGGTACTCTGGGGCCAACGTCCTGACTTTC	CATKDRGYSGANVLTF
.	TRBV19	15	TRBJ2-2	many	TGTGCCAGTAAAACAGGGTTAACGAACACCGGGGAGCTGTTTTTT	CASKTGLTNTGELFF
.	TRBV7-2	13	TRBJ1-1	many	TGTGCCAGCAGCTTGACCGTGGGCCCTGAAGCTTTCTTT	CASSLTVGPEAFF
.	TRBV5-6	15	TRBJ2-7	many	TGTGCCAGCAGCTTGGGGACTGGATTGGGGTACGAGCAGTACTTC	CASSLGTGLGYEQYF
TRBD1	TRBV10-3	19	TRBJ2-5	.	TGTGCCATCAGTGAGGAACTAGGGGGCGGACGGGGCCCCAAAGAGACCCAGTACTTC	CAISEELGGGRGPKETQYF
.	TRBV4-1	13	TRBJ2-7	many	TGCGCCAGCAGCCAAGAAAAGGGTTACGAGCAGTACTTC	CASSQEKGYEQYF
.	TRBV27	14	TRBJ1-5	few	TGTGCCAGCAGTTTTGCTGGGACCCACCAGCCCCAGCATTTT	CASSFAGTHQPQHF
TRBD1	TRBV6-5	15	TRBJ2-7	many	TGTGCCAGCAGTACCTTACGGACAGGGCCGTCCGAGCAGTACTTC	CASSTLRTGPSEQYF
.	TRBV5-1	14	TRBJ1-4	many	TGCGCCAGCAGCCGGGACCGGTCTAATGAAAAACTGTTTTTT	CASSRDRSNEKLFF
.	TRBV15	16	TRBJ1-6	many	TGTGCCACCAGCAGAGACGCTGGGGGGGTTTACTCACCCCTCCACTTT	CATSRDAGGVYSPLHF
.	TRBV10-3	15	TRBJ1-5	.	TGTGCCATCAGTGACCCAGGGGTCGTGGGTCAGCCCCAGCATTTT	CAISDPGVVGQPQHF
.	TRBV7-9	15	TRBJ2-7	few	TGTGCCAGCAGCTTGGGATCGGGACGCTCCTACGAGCAGTACTTC	CASSLGSGRSYEQYF
TRBD2	TRBV4-1	18	TRBJ2-7	few	TGCGCCAGCAGCCAAGGGGGACTAGCGGGAGGGCAAAGAACCGAGCAGTACTTC	CASSQGGLAGGQRTEQYF
.	TRBV4-2	13	TRBJ2-7	.	TGTGCCAGCAGCCACGTCGGGACGGGGGAGCAGTACTTC	CASSHVGTGEQYF
.	TRBV9	12	TRBJ2-2	.	TGTGCCCTACGAGGGGGGACCGGGGAGCTGTTTTTT	CALRGGTGELFF
TRBD1	TRBV2	15	TRBJ1-5	many	TGTGCCAGCAGTGACCGCGGACAGGTCGATGGGCCCCAGCATTTT	CASSDRGQVDGPQHF
.	TRBV15	14	TRBJ1-1	once	TGTGCCACCAGCAGAGATATCGGGAACACTGAAGCTTTCTTT	CATSRDIGNTEAFF
TRBD1	TRBV19	14	TRBJ1-2	many	TGTGCCAGTAGTCGACAGGGGTTCGACTATGGCTACACCTTC	CASSRQGFDYGYTF
TRBD1	TRBV20-1	14	TRBJ1-6	many	TGCAGTGCTAGCCCGGGACAGGGCAATTCACCCCTCCACTTT	CSASPGQGNSPLHF
.	TRBV12-3/TRBV12-4	15	TRBJ1-6	.	TGTGCCAGCAGTTCCCTCGGGACCGATAATTCACCCCTCCACTTT	CASSSLGTDNSPLHF
.	TRBV14	13	TRBJ2-7	many	TGTGCCAGCGGTAGGGGACTGATGTACGAGCAGTACTTC	CASGRGLMYEQYF
.	TRBV29-1	13	TRBJ1-5	.	TGCAGCTCAAAGGTGGGGGGGAATCAGCCCCAGCATTTT	CSSKVGGNQPQHF
.	TRBV20-1	13	TRBJ2-2	.	TGCAGTGCCTCTATCTCCGGGACAGGGGAGCTGTTTTTT	CSASISGTGELFF
.	TRBV20-1	13	TRBJ2-5	.	TGCAGTGCTCAACTGGACAGCCAAGAGACCCAGTACTTC	CSAQLDSQETQYF
.	TRBV11-2	13	TRBJ1-3	many	TGTGCCACCGCACAGGGTTTCGGAAACACCATATATTTT	CATAQGFGNTIYF
TRBD1	TRBV5-1	14	TRBJ1-1	.	TGCGCCAGCAGCAAAACATCAGGGGGCACTGAAGCTTTCTTT	CASSKTSGGTEAFF
.	TRBV11-2	15	TRBJ1-1	.	TGTGCCAGCAGCTTAGATCCCGGCCTGTGGACTGAAGCTTTCTTT	CASSLDPGLWTEAFF
TRBD1	TRBV11-2	15	TRBJ2-7	many	TGTGCCAGCAGCCCTACCAGGGGGCCCCACTACGAGCAGTACTTC	CASSPTRGPHYEQYF
.	TRBV7-8	15	TRBJ1-5	.	TGTGCCAGCAGCCGCGTGGATCGGTGGCCGTTCAACGAGCATTTT	CASSRVDRWPFNEHF
.	TRBV10-2	14	TRBJ1-6	.	TGCGCCAGCAAGGGACGAGGGGCGAATTCACCCCTCCACTTT	CASKGRGANSPLHF
TRBD1	TRBV7-2	15	TRBJ2-7	.	TGTGCCAGCAGCTCCGGACAGGGAACATCCGACGAGCAGTACTTC	CASSSGQGTSDEQYF